This T cell receptor beta chain is from a study of identical twins' blood T cells. This clonotype was counted between two and nine times. TCR cDNA libraries were made from RNA using a previously described, modified protocol. In TCRdb, the 5' RACE reads were re-called with MiXCR into one record per CDR3 protein. Among about 370,000 distinct CDR3 sequences listed, over 25% were seen once. CDR1 is DFQATT and CDR2 is SNEGSKA in the germline V gene (reference sequence). The CDR3 has 16 amino acids. V trimming: 3 bases; J trimming: 0 bases; junction bases outside the gene matches: 8. This TCR was sampled from a woman aged 18-49 years in good health. This sequence joins TRBV20-1 and TRBJ1-5; 7 bases fit TRBD1. The sample was PBMCs. CDR3 DNA: TGCAGTGCTAGGCCGGGACAGCTTTATAGCAATCAGCCCCAGCATTTT. Its translation: CSARPGQLYSNQPQHF.